A selection of T cell receptor beta chains follows, all from one sample in a study of blood T cell repertoires in COVID-19. This table comes from immunoSEQ multiplex PCR, and its TCRdb copy is limited to in-frame clones, with some not included. The sample shows 110,000 to 150,000 clones, more than 65% of them seen only once. The sample was peripheral blood. Receptor source: a man aged 60 to 75 with active or convalescent COVID-19. CDR3s include the opening cysteine and the closing phenylalanine or tryptophan. A D gene is named only where the DNA matches it firmly. Rows give clone size only sometimes, using once, few, many, or a class for an expanded clone.

d_call j_call cdr3_length v_call clone_size cdr3_aa cdr3_nt
TRBD1 TRBJ1-5 18 TRBV19 - CASNGGTGRVAGNQPQHF TGTGCCAGTAATGGGGGGACAGGACGGGTTGCGGGCAATCAGCCCCAGCATTTT
- TRBJ1-2 15 TRBV14 - CASSLPGSSSYGYTF TGTGCCAGCAGCCTCCCAGGGTCTTCTTCGTATGGCTACACCTTC
- TRBJ2-3 16 TRBV5-1 once CASSSGTYEGTDTQYF TGCGCCAGCAGCTCAGGGACATACGAGGGCACAGATACGCAGTATTTT
- TRBJ2-2 15 TRBV5-1 few CASSPLAANTGELFF TGCGCCAGCAGTCCCCTAGCTGCGAACACCGGGGAGCTGTTTTTT
- TRBJ1-2 16 TRBV3-1/TRBV3-2 - CASSQERRPPNYGYTF TGTGCCAGCAGCCAAGAGAGGAGGCCTCCTAACTATGGCTACACCTTC
TRBD1 TRBJ1-1 13 TRBV10-3 many CATEDRGGTEAFF TGTGCCACCGAGGACAGGGGAGGCACTGAAGCTTTCTTT
TRBD1 TRBJ1-5 15 TRBV5-8 - CASSRRDRGRQPQHF TGTGCCAGCAGCAGGAGGGACAGGGGGCGTCAGCCCCAGCATTTT
TRBD2 TRBJ2-3 15 TRBV9 - CASTNAGGFTDTQYF TGTGCCAGCACTAACGCGGGGGGCTTCACAGATACGCAGTATTTT
- TRBJ1-5 14 TRBV4-3 - CASSQEQGNQPQHF TGCGCCAGCAGCCAAGAACAGGGCAATCAGCCCCAGCATTTT
- TRBJ2-5 15 TRBV25-1 - CASSESIIWQETQYF TGTGCCAGCAGTGAATCTATCATATGGCAAGAGACCCAGTACTTC
- TRBJ1-1 13 TRBV6-5 - CASSQTGHLEAFF TGTGCCAGCAGTCAAACCGGACACCTAGAAGCTTTCTTT
- TRBJ1-2 14 TRBV11-3 - CASSPNQVNYGYTF TGTGCCAGCAGCCCGAACCAGGTTAACTATGGCTACACCTTC
- TRBJ1-5 14 TRBV11-2 - CASSLERGIGPQHF TGTGCCAGCAGCTTAGAGCGGGGGATTGGGCCCCAGCATTTT
- TRBJ1-2 15 TRBV23-1 - CASTLPRGRPYGYTF TGCGCCAGCACCCTGCCCAGGGGACGTCCCTATGGCTACACCTTC
TRBD2 TRBJ2-7 13 TRBV6-2/TRBV6-3 - CASSYRDYYEQYF TGTGCCAGCAGTTACCGGGACTACTACGAGCAGTACTTC
- TRBJ2-5 15 TRBV3-1/TRBV3-2 - CASSQDRQGGKTQYF TGTGCCAGCAGCCAAGATAGGCAGGGGGGAAAGACCCAGTACTTC
TRBD1 TRBJ1-3 16 TRBV4-3 - CASSPADRYSGNTIYF TGCGCCAGCAGCCCCGCGGACAGGTACTCTGGAAACACCATATATTTT
- TRBJ1-4 15 TRBV11-2 - CASSLLSTTNEKLFF TGTGCCAGCAGCTTATTGTCTACAACTAATGAAAAACTGTTTTTT
- TRBJ2-2 18 TRBV27 - CASRKEGRGLSNTGELFF TGTGCCAGCAGAAAGGAGGGTAGGGGTCTCTCGAACACCGGGGAGCTGTTTTTT
- TRBJ1-3 16 TRBV6-5 once CASSYSLGSSGNTIYF TGTGCCAGCAGTTACTCGCTAGGGAGCTCTGGGAACACCATATATTTT